This T cell receptor beta chain was recovered during a study of lymphopenia after photon versus proton radiotherapy. Trimming left V 4 bases short and J 7 bases short, with 16 bases between. Germline values: CDR1 MGHDK, CDR2 SYGVNS. The CDR3 sequence is 14 residues long. This clone occurred a few times. Antigen specificity is unknown. Study-level findings and limits: Survival link was tested only in deceased patients; proton benefit remains a possibility. Relative stability marked proton patients; photon patients lost diversity and naive cells.

Assay used: immunoSEQ multiplex PCR; TCRdb lists only in-frame clones, some missing. Counted here are roughly 25,000 clones, 87% occurring once; the ten biggest clones make up roughly a fifth. The material was peripheral blood, obtained from a patient treated with photon-based radiotherapy. The chain links TRBV25-1 to TRBJ1-2, with a tentative D call TRBD1 (5 bases). This receptor was taken from a man in his forties or fifties with gastric cancer. For the CDR3, the DNA is TGTGCCAGCAGTGCCCCGAGAGGGGAGACTGGCTACACCTTC. Translated: CASSAPRGETGYTF.